Given below is one T cell receptor (beta chain) in context. Its specificity is not known. The PCR had 60 Vbeta and 13 Jbeta primers. Profiling relied on immunoSEQ multiplex PCR, and the TCRdb table lists in-frame clones only, not all of them. In the table there are 150,000 to 200,000 clones, 65% to 80% of which are singletons. This entry belongs to a study of cytomegalovirus exposure and HLA in healthy donors. Study results and caveats: Earlier analysis found most TCR beta V segments productive about 90% or about 30% of the time. There were reportedly fewer N-insertions in an Asian-associated ancestry cluster than the approximately 630-donor mean, in a later analysis. In vitro confirmation showed a few CMV-associated chains to be CMV antigen specific. TCR sequences were mostly rare, though some public TCRs occurred in many donors.

Unmatched junction bases numbered 9, after V lost 3 bases and J lost 1 base. The CDR3 is 16 residues long. Germline CDR1 and CDR2: SGDLS and YYNGEE. The chain carries TRBV9 and TRBJ1-1; 7 bases are a match to TRBD1. The TCR was taken from a woman in her thirties or forties in good health and CMV-seronegative. The sample taken for sequencing was PBMCs. CDR3: CASSARLGQKNTEAFF. The CDR3 bases are TGTGCCAGCAGCGCGCGATTGGGACAGAAGAACACTGAAGCTTTCTTT.